This TCR beta chain emerged from a study of siplizumab effects on memory and regulatory T cells. Study-wide findings and caveats: Poor capture below about 10^-5 frequency left most alloreactive clones unmapped to unstimulated subsets.

The CDR3 consists of 12 residues. With 4 bases removed from V and 5 bases from J, the gap between germline ends came to 8 bases. Germline lookup yields CDR1 MNHNS and CDR2 SASEGT. In the case of this clone: The antigen is undetermined.

The protocol was immunoSEQ multiplex PCR, while the TCRdb copy is restricted to in-frame clones and leaves out a portion. The sample includes 26,000 or so clones, around 84% of them seen just once. The sequencing sample was made of memory CD4+ T cells sorted from blood. The sequence was obtained from a human donor in good health. The chain recombines TRBV6-1 with TRBJ1-1; D gene ambiguous. This CDR3 reads CASSVRWTEAFF. In DNA form, the CDR3 reads TGTGCCAGCAGTGTCCGGTGGACTGAAGCTTTCTTT.